The 32 T cell receptor beta chains presented below share a single source sample, sequenced in a study of cytomegalovirus exposure and HLA in healthy donors. The PCR employed 60 Vbeta primers together with 13 Jbeta primers. The assay was immunoSEQ multiplex PCR, and TCRdb's table has in-frame clones only and misses some. Counted here are 100,000 to 150,000 clones, about 70% occurring once; the ten biggest clones make up about 13%. The sequenced material came from PBMCs. The receptors derive from a woman aged 55-69 years in good health and CMV-seropositive.

This clone was seen just once. This chain uses TRBV18 with TRBJ1-3; D gene uncertain. The CDR3 runs to 14 residues. Trimming removed 1 base at V and 3 bases at J, with 7 bases between. Germline V CDR1 and CDR2: KGHSH, LQKENI. CDR3 residues: CASSPLNNGNTIYF. In DNA, the CDR3 is TGTGCCAGCTCACCACTGAACAATGGAAACACCATATATTTT.

This chain uses TRBV6-1 with TRBJ1-1, with 7 positions matching TRBD1. From germline, CDR1 is MNHNS and CDR2 SASEGT. The CDR3 is 12 amino acids. V lost 7 bases, J lost 4 bases, and 3 bases stayed unmatched. The CDR3 nucleotides are TGTGCCAGCACCCGGGACAGCACTGAAGCTTTCTTT. This encodes CASTRDSTEAFF.

On this clone: The germline gene is not matched at one end of the junction; a read error may be the cause. The V and J genes are TRBV5-7 and TRBJ1-1, with 8 nucleotides matching TRBD1. TRBV5-7 is treated as an ORF (open reading frame) with a function not yet certain. The CDR3 contains 12 residues. The chain's CDR3 is CASSLGPRGQHF. CDR3 nucleotides: TGTGCCAGCAGCTTGGGACCCAGGGGGCAGCACTTT.

J is TRBJ1-4 and V is TRBV5-1; tentative D call: TRBD1 (6 bases). Germline CDR1 reads SGHRS; CDR2 reads YFSETQ. V shed 5 bases and J shed 7 bases, with 15 bases lying between them. There are 14 residues in the CDR3. The CDR3 DNA sequence: TGCGCCAGCAGGGTCACAGGGAGTGGTGAAAAACTGTTTTTT. It translates to CASRVTGSGEKLFF.

This clone was observed a handful of times. The chain links TRBV19 to TRBJ2-1; possibly TRBD1 for D (5 bases). The CDR3 extends over 14 amino acids. Trimming took 0 bases from V and 7 from J, leaving 10 bases between them. Germline V CDR1 and CDR2: LNHDA, SQIVND (reference sequence). The CDR3 nucleotides are TGTGCCAGTAGTATAGACCCCACAGGTAATGAGCAGTTCTTC. It specifies CASSIDPTGNEQFF. Drawing the rest from reference TRBV19 and TRBJ2-1, the complete variable domain is DGGITQSPKYLFRKEGQNVTLSCEQNLNHDAMYWYRQDPGQGLRLIYYSQIVNDFQKGDIAEGYSVSREKKESFPLTVTSAQKNPTAFYLCASSIDPTGNEQFFGPGTRLTVL.

The chain is built from TRBV5-1 and TRBJ1-1, with D perhaps TRBD1 (5 bases). Trimming took off 0 bases at V and 10 bases at J, with 13 bases between the two ends. CDR3 length: 13 residues. Germline CDR1 and CDR2: SGHRS and YFSETQ. CDR3 nucleotides: TGCGCCAGCAGCTTGGAGGAAACAAGGGGAGCTTTCTTT. This translates into CASSLEETRGAFF.

This rearrangement joins TRBV18 to TRBJ2-7; D unclear. The CDR3 length is 14 residues. Trimming shortened V by 1 base and J by 0 bases, and 7 bases separated the two germline ends. Per the germline V gene, CDR1 is KGHSH and CDR2 is LQKENI. CDR3 amino acids: CASSPLGSSYEQYF. For the CDR3, the DNA is TGTGCCAGCTCACCACTGGGCTCCTCCTACGAGCAGTACTTC.

This clone was found once. The rearrangement links TRBV4-1 to TRBJ2-7; 8 bases line up with TRBD1. Germline CDR1 reads MGHRA; CDR2 reads YSYEKL. V dropped 3 bases and J dropped 0; count of bases not matched to a gene: 7. The CDR3 spans 16 residues. The CDR3 is CASSQPGQDSSYEQYF. In DNA, the CDR3 is TGCGCCAGCAGCCAGCCGGGACAGGATAGCTCCTACGAGCAGTACTTC.

The genes are TRBV7-9 and TRBJ1-2; 10 bases agree with TRBD1. Looked up from germline, CDR1 is SEHNR and CDR2 is FQNEAQ (reference sequence). J gave up 5 bases and V 8 bases, and 11 bases lay outside the gene matches. The CDR3 has 15 residues. The CDR3 reads CASGRQGAKPYGYTF. In nucleotides, the CDR3 is TGTGCCAGCGGCCGACAGGGGGCGAAGCCATATGGCTACACCTTC.

CDR3 sequence (DNA): TGCGCCAGCAGCCAAGGGGACAGTAAAAATGAAAAACTGTTTTTT. Its protein is CASSQGDSKNEKLFF. The chain carries TRBV4-3 and TRBJ1-4; 7 positions match TRBD1. V trimming: 1 base; J trimming: 5 bases; junction bases outside the gene matches: 4. Germline V gene lookup returns CDR1 LGHNA and CDR2 YSLEER. The CDR3 sequence is 15 residues long.

The chain combines TRBV29-1 with TRBJ1-2; D is perhaps TRBD1 (6 bases). This CDR3 comprises 13 residues. Germline V gene data show CDR1 as SQVTM and CDR2 as ANQGSEA. V lost 7 bases and J lost 4, with 16 bases in between. The CDR3 DNA sequence: TGCAGCGCGTCCCGGGACAACCTCTATGGCTACACCTTC. This sequence encodes CSASRDNLYGYTF.

The chain recombines TRBV10-3 with TRBJ2-4; a possible D gene is TRBD1 (6 bases). CDR1 and CDR2 (germline): ENHRY, SYGVKD. The CDR3 is 13 amino acids. Trimming cost V 5 bases and J 8 bases, with 13 bases left between them. The CDR3 spells CAISPQGSDIQYF. CDR3 bases: TGTGCCATCAGTCCACAGGGCTCTGACATTCAGTACTTC.

The chain combines TRBV7-9 with TRBJ2-5; 7 bases are shared with TRBD2. The length of the CDR3 is 15 residues. V was pared by 4 bases and J by 10 bases, with 15 bases of the junction left unmatched. In germline, CDR1 is SEHNR, CDR2 FQNEAQ (reference sequence). The CDR3 nucleotides read TGTGCCAGCAGCTCAAATAGCGGCGTGGGAGGGGTCCAGTACTTC. It translates to CASSSNSGVGGVQYF. The full variable domain, its missing parts supplied by reference TRBV7-9 and TRBJ2-5, is DTGVSQNPRHKITKRGQNVTFRCDPISEHNRLYWYRQTLGQGPEFLTYFQNEAQLEKSRLLSDRFSAERPKGSFSTLEIQRTEQGDSAMYLCASSSNSGVGGVQYFGPGTRLLVL.

The chain joins TRBV30 to TRBJ2-3; 8 bases line up with TRBD1. This CDR3 has 15 amino acids. CDR1 and CDR2 from the germline V gene are GTSNPN and SVGIG (reference sequence). V lost 1 base, J lost 3 bases, and 6 bases stayed unmatched. CDR3 in DNA: TGTGCCTGGAGTGCATGGACAGGGAGGACAGATACGCAGTATTTT. This encodes CAWSAWTGRTDTQYF.

The rearrangement uses TRBV7-2 and TRBJ2-5, with TRBD1 matching 7 bases. The closer fit of TRBJ2-7 to the DNA end suggests the J call may be wrong. Germline assignment: CDR1 SGHTA and CDR2 FQGNSA. This CDR3 region has 14 residues. The CDR3 loop reads CASSLTDRVHEQYF. The CDR3 DNA sequence: TGTGCCAGCAGCTTAACCGACAGGGTCCACGAGCAGTACTTC.

The chain couples TRBV20-1 to TRBJ1-1, with D possibly matching TRBD1 (6 bases). This CDR3 comprises 11 residues. Looked up from germline, CDR1 is DFQATT and CDR2 is SNEGSKA (reference sequence). V was trimmed by 6 bases and J by 2 bases, leaving 7 bases between them. The CDR3 sequence: CSARGNTEAFF. CDR3 in DNA: TGCAGTGCCAGGGGCAACACTGAAGCTTTCTTT.

The chain couples TRBV30 to TRBJ2-1; 7 bases are a match to TRBD2. V shed 3 bases, J shed 6 bases, and the junction held 11 bases outside the gene matches. The CDR3 is 15 residues long. Germline CDR1 reads GTSNPN; CDR2 reads SVGIG (reference sequence). The CDR3 is CAWRSGASSSNEQFF. In DNA form, the CDR3 reads TGTGCCTGGAGAAGCGGGGCTTCATCTTCCAATGAGCAGTTCTTC.

The chain joins TRBV18 to TRBJ2-3; D unresolved. Per germline, CDR1 KGHSH and CDR2 LQKENI. The length of the CDR3 is 14 residues. Trimming pared 6 bases from V and 0 bases from J, leaving 10 bases between. CDR3 bases: TGTGCCAGCTCCACGGTTGCTAGCACAGATACGCAGTATTTT. Its protein is CASSTVASTDTQYF.

This chain connects TRBV7-9 to TRBJ2-1; the match to TRBD2 covers 7 bases. This CDR3 spans 16 amino acids. J gave up 1 base and V 5 bases, and 8 bases lay outside the gene matches. CDR1 is SEHNR, CDR2 FQNEAQ, per germline (reference sequence). As DNA, the CDR3 is TGTGCCAGCAGCCCCTGGGACTACCCTTCCTACAATGAGCAGTTCTTC. Its translation is CASSPWDYPSYNEQFF.

This clone was picked up a small number of times. V gene TRBV6-1 combines with J gene TRBJ2-7; 7 nucleotides align to TRBD1. CDR1 is MNHNS, CDR2 SASEGT, per germline. The V gene end was trimmed by 5 bases and the J gene end by 4 bases; junction bases not matched to a gene: 8. The CDR3 runs to 14 residues. The CDR3 protein is CASSTPTGKYEQYF. The CDR3 nucleotides read TGTGCCAGCAGTACCCCGACAGGGAAATACGAGCAGTACTTC.

V is TRBV13 and J is TRBJ1-2; 7 bases map to TRBD1. The CDR3 has 14 amino acids. Trimming at V came to 3 bases and at J to 4 bases, leaving 5 bases not matched to a gene. Germline V gives CDR1 PRHDT, CDR2 FYEKMQ (reference sequence). CDR3 loop: CASSFDREVYGYTF. The CDR3 coding sequence is TGTGCCAGCAGCTTCGACAGGGAGGTCTATGGCTACACCTTC.

This chain links TRBV7-9 with TRBJ2-5; tentative D call: TRBD1 (5 bases). V lost 2 bases and J lost 2, with 9 bases in between. Germline CDR1 is SEHNR and CDR2 is FQNEAQ (reference sequence). This CDR3 has 14 amino acids. As DNA, the CDR3 is TGTGCCAGCAGCTTAAGGGGTCAGCAAGAGACCCAGTACTTC. Translating gives CASSLRGQQETQYF.

J is TRBJ2-2 and V is TRBV7-3, with a tentative D call TRBD2 (5 bases). Germline loops: CDR1 SGHTA, CDR2 FQGTGA. This CDR3 region has 15 residues. Trimming stripped 2 bases from V and 6 bases from J, with 13 bases between. The CDR3 reads CASSLEAGRAGELFF. For the CDR3, the DNA is TGTGCCAGCAGCTTAGAGGCGGGTAGGGCCGGGGAGCTGTTTTTT.

The chain recombines TRBV6-5 with TRBJ1-5, with 8 bases lining up with TRBD1. V trimming: 5 bases; J trimming: 4 bases; junction bases outside the gene matches: 7. The CDR3 is made up of 15 amino acids. The germline V gene has CDR1 MNHEY and CDR2 SVGAGI. The CDR3, as DNA: TGTGCCAGCAGTACTGGGACAGGAGATAATCAGCCCCAGCATTTT. It yields the protein CASSTGTGDNQPQHF.

V gene TRBV6-1 combines with J gene TRBJ1-2, with 7 nucleotides matching TRBD1. Per the germline V gene, CDR1 is MNHNS and CDR2 is SASEGT. This CDR3 is 13 amino acids long. V trimming: 5 bases; J trimming: 8 bases; junction bases outside the gene matches: 8. The CDR3 DNA follows: TGTGCCAGCAGTCTACAGGGGACTGGCGGCTACACCTTC. Translated: CASSLQGTGGYTF.

This clone has just a few counts. The chain carries TRBV11-2 and TRBJ1-3; D unresolved. Germline loops: CDR1 SGHAT, CDR2 FQNNGV. Trimming took off 5 bases at V and 4 bases at J, with 15 bases between the two ends. This CDR3 is built from 15 residues. CDR3 residues: CASSGYGVPGNTIYF. CDR3 nucleotide sequence: TGTGCCAGCAGCGGCTACGGGGTCCCGGGAAACACCATATATTTT.

The genes are TRBV2 and TRBJ2-4; 7 bases map to TRBD1. J was trimmed by 5 bases and V by 2 bases; bases with no gene match: 3. CDR1 is SNHLY, CDR2 FYNNEI, per germline. The CDR3 spans 14 residues. The CDR3: CASSEWDSENIQYF. The DNA for the CDR3 is TGTGCCAGCAGTGAATGGGACAGCGAAAACATTCAGTACTTC. The full variable domain, completed using reference TRBV2 and TRBJ2-4, is EPEVTQTPSHQVTQMGQEVILRCVPISNHLYFYWYRQILGQKVEFLVSFYNNEISEKSEIFDDQFSVERPDGSNFTLKIRSTKLEDSAMYFCASSEWDSENIQYFGAGTRLSVL.

This chain's CDR3 is CASSPPVQGTEAFF. The CDR3 region has the DNA TGTGCCAGCTCACCACCGGTTCAGGGCACTGAAGCTTTCTTT. V is TRBV18 and J is TRBJ1-1, with D maybe TRBD1 (5 bases). Per the germline V gene, CDR1 is KGHSH and CDR2 is LQKENI. The CDR3 runs 14 residues. Trimming cost V 0 bases and J 4 bases, with 9 bases left between them.

The chain couples TRBV15 to TRBJ1-1; possible D gene TRBD1, 6 bases. Trimming stripped 6 bases from V and 0 bases from J, with 11 bases between. This CDR3 region has 14 residues. In germline, CDR1 is LNHNV, CDR2 YYDKDF (reference sequence). CDR3 sequence reads: CATSLGGLNTEAFF. Here the CDR3 DNA reads TGTGCCACCAGTCTAGGGGGACTGAACACTGAAGCTTTCTTT.

V and J are TRBV2 and TRBJ1-2; possible D gene TRBD1, 5 bases. CDR1 and CDR2 (germline): SNHLY, FYNNEI. V was cut by 8 bases and J by 2 bases, with 12 bases left in between. This CDR3 spans 13 amino acids. CDR3 amino acids: CASRPSGNYGYTF. The CDR3 DNA sequence: TGTGCCAGCCGTCCCTCAGGGAACTATGGCTACACCTTC.

In its sample, this clone was seen a few times. Other DNA variants within this sample encode the same CDR3. The chain links TRBV30 to TRBJ1-5; a weak D match, TRBD1 (5 bases). Germline CDR1 is GTSNPN and CDR2 is SVGIG (reference sequence). V lost 0 bases, J lost 2 bases, and 5 bases lay in between. CDR3 length: 13 residues. CDR3 sequence: CAWSVQGNQPQHF. CDR3 DNA sequence: TGTGCCTGGAGTGTACAGGGCAATCAGCCCCAGCATTTT.

V and J are TRBV29-1 and TRBJ2-1; perhaps TRBD2 as D (5 bases). Germline values: CDR1 SQVTM, CDR2 ANQGSEA. The CDR3 extends over 12 amino acids. Trimming removed 7 bases at V and 7 bases at J, with 14 bases between. The CDR3 here is CSGAGGGNEQFF. In DNA form, the CDR3 reads TGCAGCGGGGCGGGTGGCGGTAATGAGCAGTTCTTC.